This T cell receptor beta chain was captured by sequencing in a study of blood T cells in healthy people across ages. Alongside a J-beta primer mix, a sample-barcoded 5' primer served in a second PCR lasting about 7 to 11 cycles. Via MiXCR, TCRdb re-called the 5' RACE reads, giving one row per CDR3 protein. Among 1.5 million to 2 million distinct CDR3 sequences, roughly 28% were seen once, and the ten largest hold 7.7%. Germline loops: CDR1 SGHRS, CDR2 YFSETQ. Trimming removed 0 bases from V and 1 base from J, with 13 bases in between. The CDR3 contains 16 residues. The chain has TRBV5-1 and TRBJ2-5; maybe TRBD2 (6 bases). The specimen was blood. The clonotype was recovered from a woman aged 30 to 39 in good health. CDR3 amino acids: CASSLAVSGAQETQYF. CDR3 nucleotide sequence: TGCGCCAGCAGCTTGGCCGTGTCGGGAGCCCAAGAGACCCAGTACTTC.